The sequence of this T cell receptor beta chain was determined in a study of CD8 T cells in Susac syndrome (dated by TCRdb to between 2018 and 2021). Study-wide context: The study used repertoire sequencing to test whether antigen drove CD8+ T cell activation and differentiation in Susac syndrome. Clonality of the CD8+ T cell repertoire was compared between 11 to 12 healthy donors, roughly 14 Susac syndrome patients and about 15 multiple sclerosis patients.

Broad study findings and their caveats: The study acknowledged that relatively few individuals were included in the TCR sequencing and HLA analysis.

V and J are truncated by 5 bases and 6 bases respectively, leaving an intervening sequence of 20 bases. The germline V gene provides CDR1 SQVTM and CDR2 ANQGSEA. The CDR3, from cysteine to phenylalanine, totals 14 residues. Of the read, only the CDR3 DNA is kept; its 42 bases are in frame from base 1. RNA was extracted with the RNeasy kit and roughly 0.5 to 1 ug was reverse transcribed using random hexamers. The immunoSEQ multiplex PCR assay, which covers 54 Vbeta and 13 Jbeta segments, was used to amplify TCR beta CDR3 regions. PCR amplification bias was corrected using a synthetic template baseline for primer optimization and computational correction. Per the authors' processing: Reads were annotated to V, D and J genes per IMGT and analyzed with immunoSEQ Analyzer, keeping only productive sequences. Clonality was computed as one minus Shannon entropy normalized by log2 of the number of productive unique sequences. For each patient and control, public and private clones were evaluated among the 100 most prevalent clones. Clones were defined as Susac-specific if absent from the healthy and MS cohorts, from approximately 1,100 published viral clones and from other ImmuneACCESS disease sequences. TCRdb cleaned the public reads at Q25 with fastp, built clones with MiXCR and kept in-frame beta chains. One record per CDR3 amino acid sequence lists the most common genes and DNA. What appears here as the V and J calls and clone size reflects TCRdb's work, not the paper's. This sample lists about 280,000 distinct CDR3 sequences; 70% to 90% were detected once. Of the sample, over 0.1% is held by the ten largest clones.

Peripheral blood CD8+ and CD4+ T cells from healthy donors, Susac syndrome patients and multiple sclerosis patients were profiled by high-throughput TCR beta sequencing. Treatment-naive patients with stable or active relapsing-remitting disease fulfilling revised McDonald criteria were used as multiple sclerosis controls. CD8+ TEMRA cells were enriched by FACS, while bulk CD8+ and CD4+ T cells were purified by magnetic negative isolation. Blood was drawn into EDTA tubes, processed within 24 hours, and PBMCs were isolated by density gradient centrifugation. PBMCs destined for TCR sequencing were cryopreserved in liquid nitrogen and later thawed in a 37 °C water bath. A purity of at least 90% was achieved for sorted or isolated CD4+, CD8+ and CD8+ TEMRA cells. This clonotype was detected only once. It lacks a known antigen. No much larger clone exists at a distance of one base, and base qualities are not known. One read alone makes for weak evidence.

This receptor chain uses TRBV29-1 and TRBJ2-7, with no confidently assigned D gene. The sequencing input was CD8+ T cells from PBMCs. The TCR originated in a human donor with multiple sclerosis. In nucleotide form, the sequence is TGCAGCGTTTTGTCAGACTGGAGCATGTTCGAGCAGTACTTC. It specifies CSVLSDWSMFEQYF.